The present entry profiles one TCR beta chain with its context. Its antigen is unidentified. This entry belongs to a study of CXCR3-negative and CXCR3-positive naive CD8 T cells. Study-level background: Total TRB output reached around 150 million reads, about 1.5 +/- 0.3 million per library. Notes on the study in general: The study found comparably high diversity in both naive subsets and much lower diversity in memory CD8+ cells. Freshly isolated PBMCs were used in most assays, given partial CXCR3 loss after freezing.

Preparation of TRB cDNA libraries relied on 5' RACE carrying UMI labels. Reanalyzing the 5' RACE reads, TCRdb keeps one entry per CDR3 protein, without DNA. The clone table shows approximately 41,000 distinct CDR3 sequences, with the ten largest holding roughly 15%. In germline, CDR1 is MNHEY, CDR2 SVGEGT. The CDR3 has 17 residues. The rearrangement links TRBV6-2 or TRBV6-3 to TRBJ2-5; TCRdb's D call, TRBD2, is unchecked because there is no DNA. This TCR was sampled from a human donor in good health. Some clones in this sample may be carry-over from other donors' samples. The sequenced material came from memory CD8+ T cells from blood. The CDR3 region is CASSSYASSGGGETQYF.